The present TCR beta chain was sequenced within a study of cytomegalovirus exposure and HLA in healthy donors. Across the study: From HLA-typed donors, an early data release held some 91 million unique TCRs. Findings and limits, study-wide: In a later analysis, CMV-associated beta chains were mostly HLA-associated, it appeared. Later findings reportedly placed an Asian-associated ancestry cluster below the approximately 670-donor mean for N-insertions.

This clone was counted once. Its antigen remains unknown. The PCR ran on 60 Vbeta and 13 Jbeta primers. In the original processing: Unique TCR beta chains totaled roughly 80 million in a later count, with roughly 11 million of them shared. Assay: immunoSEQ multiplex PCR; the TCRdb copy retains only in-frame clones and omits some. V, J and clone size are those of that table, while D and trimming were read from the DNA. The profile shows about 210,000 clones, around four fifths of them singletons. CDR1 is SNHLY and CDR2 is FYNNEI in the germline V gene. Between the trimmed V and J ends, which lost 2 bases and 8 bases, there was a span of 9 bases. The CDR3 runs to 12 residues.

The clonotype originates from a boy aged 5-17 years in good health and CMV-seronegative. V gene TRBV2 combines with J gene TRBJ1-2; D perhaps matches TRBD1 (6 bases). Sequences were obtained from PBMCs. The CDR3 reads CASSERGGGYTF. The CDR3 bases are TGTGCCAGCAGTGAAAGGGGGGGAGGCTACACCTTC.